This TCR beta chain stems from a study of T cell responses to AZD1222 COVID-19 vaccine. Notes on the study in general: Repertoires in all cases were sampled only once the peak T cell response had passed. The donors showed a predominance of white British ancestry and of females, with possible underestimation of clonal diversity. Among spike-specific TCRs, nearly half reportedly target unmutated variant regions.

Sequenced by immunoSEQ multiplex PCR; TCRdb stores in-frame clones only, minus some. Of fewer than 120,000 clones listed, roughly 93% are singletons. In regard to this clone: The antigen remains undetermined.

Looked up from germline, CDR1 is KGHSH and CDR2 is LQKENI. The CDR3 extends over 14 amino acids. V lost 0 bases and J lost 5, with 10 bases in between. Pooling was applied to second doses at about 4 or about 12 weeks. The TCR originated in an adult who received the AZD1222 COVID-19 vaccine. The chain couples TRBV18 to TRBJ1-1; no reliable D call. The sample here was peripheral blood, taken 28 days after the second AZD1222 dose. As DNA, the CDR3 is TGTGCCAGCTCACCACCGGCACGGTCGACTGAAGCTTTCTTT. This encodes CASSPPARSTEAFF.